These 18 T cell receptor beta chains originate from one sample sequenced in a study of blood T cell repertoires in COVID-19. Sequenced by immunoSEQ multiplex PCR; TCRdb stores in-frame clones only, minus some. Seen here are 200,000 or so clones, around 80% observed once, and the top ten hold 4.5% to 7%. Specimen: peripheral blood. These TCRs come from a woman in her sixties or seventies with acute or convalescent COVID-19.

The V call is TRBV2, the J call TRBJ1-1; the match to TRBD1 covers 7 bases. V shed 5 bases, J shed 1 base, and the junction held 7 bases outside the gene matches. The germline gives CDR1 SNHLY, CDR2 FYNNEI. The CDR3 consists of 15 residues. Written as DNA, the CDR3 is TGTGCCAGCAGTAGGGACAGCGCGGGGAACACTGAAGCTTTCTTT. Its translation: CASSRDSAGNTEAFF.

The chain joins TRBV5-1 to TRBJ2-2; possibly TRBD2 for D (7 bases). The CDR3 runs to 12 residues. Germline V gene data show CDR1 as SGHRS and CDR2 as YFSETQ. V lost 4 bases and J lost 10, with 11 bases in between. CDR3 amino acids: CASSGGGAELFF. The CDR3 DNA follows: TGCGCCAGCAGCGGGGGGGGCGCGGAGCTGTTTTTT.

The chain links TRBV11-2 to TRBJ2-1; tentative D call: TRBD2 (5 bases). V gave up 6 bases and J gave up 0 bases, with 12 bases separating them. The CDR3 totals 15 residues. Germline V CDR1 and CDR2: SGHAT, FQNNGV. The CDR3 region is CASSSTRSSYNEQFF. The CDR3 DNA sequence: TGTGCCAGCAGTTCTACTAGGAGCTCCTACAATGAGCAGTTCTTC.

The chain carries TRBV9 and TRBJ2-3, with TRBD2 matching over 7 bases. V lost 3 bases and J lost 4; bases outside the gene matches: 8. The CDR3 is 15 residues long. Germline V gene sequence: CDR1 SGDLS, CDR2 YYNGEE. The CDR3 nucleotides read TGTGCCAGCAGCGGGGAGGGCGGGAGAGCAGATACGCAGTATTTT. Translating gives CASSGEGGRADTQYF.

The V gene is TRBV11-2, the J gene TRBJ2-2; the match to TRBD2 covers 13 bases. The CDR3 covers 18 residues. CDR1 and CDR2 from the germline V gene are SGHAT and FQNNGV. Trimming at V came to 1 base and at J to 6 bases, leaving 8 bases not matched to a gene. The CDR3 sequence is CASSLVGTSGDRPGELFF. In DNA, the CDR3 is TGTGCCAGCAGCTTAGTGGGGACTAGCGGGGACCGGCCCGGGGAGCTGTTTTTT.

In this sample, this clone turned up a few times. The genes are TRBV30 and TRBJ2-1, with TRBD1 identical over 7 bases. CDR1 and CDR2 from the germline V gene are GTSNPN and SVGIG (reference sequence). The CDR3 is made up of 14 amino acids. The V and J ends lost 5 bases and 7 bases, in that order; junction bases with no gene match: 11. CDR3 sequence: CAWEGDRVRNEQFF. CDR3 in DNA: TGTGCCTGGGAGGGAGACAGGGTCAGGAATGAGCAGTTCTTC.

As to this clone: The same CDR3 can be traced to other DNA sequences in this sample. This chain connects TRBV7-7 to TRBJ2-1, with a possible D match to TRBD2 (6 bases). The germline CDR1 and CDR2 sequences are SSHAT and FNYEAQ (reference sequence). V dropped 0 bases and J dropped 6 bases, with 6 bases sitting between them. The CDR3 runs to 13 residues. This chain's CDR3 is CASSLAGGNEQFF. The CDR3 DNA reads as TGTGCCAGCAGCTTAGCGGGAGGCAATGAGCAGTTCTTC.

CDR3 nucleotides: TGTGCCAGCAGTTACTTTACGGGGACAGGGCGCACTGAAGCTTTCTTT. Its protein is CASSYFTGTGRTEAFF. The chain couples TRBV6-5 to TRBJ1-1, with 9 bases identical to TRBD1. Per the germline V gene, CDR1 is MNHEY and CDR2 is SVGAGI. The CDR3 totals 16 residues. V dropped 1 base and J dropped 4; count of bases not matched to a gene: 7.

As concerns this clone: Within the sample, other DNA sequences also encode this same CDR3. CDR3 in amino acids: CSARQGSTDTQYF. Here the CDR3 DNA reads TGCAGCGCCCGACAGGGTAGCACAGATACGCAGTATTTT. This chain uses TRBV29-1 with TRBJ2-3, with TRBD1 identical over 7 bases. Germline lookup yields CDR1 SQVTM and CDR2 ANQGSEA. Losses at the gene ends were 7 bases for V and 0 bases for J; bases not matched to a gene: 4. This CDR3 region has 13 residues.

This chain connects TRBV3-1 (or the pseudogene TRBV3-2) to TRBJ1-2; 11 positions match TRBD1. V was clipped by 0 bases and J by 6 bases; unmatched bases: 12. The CDR3 extends over 18 amino acids. Germline loops: CDR1 LGHDT, CDR2 YNNKEL (reference sequence). Here the CDR3 DNA reads TGTGCCAGCAGCCAAGATTACGGGTCGGGACAGGGGGAGAATGGCTACACCTTC. Protein sequence: CASSQDYGSGQGENGYTF.

The rearrangement uses TRBV6-6 and TRBJ1-2, with D hard to call. The V end lost 2 bases, the J end lost 6 bases, and 13 bases lay between the germline ends. This CDR3 contains 14 residues. Germline assignment: CDR1 MNHNY and CDR2 SVGAGI (reference sequence). For the CDR3, the DNA is TGTGCCAGCAGTTACATGGTCTCGGGTAATGGCTACACCTTC. Translated, it gives CASSYMVSGNGYTF.

This sequence joins TRBV5-4 and TRBJ2-2, with 8 nucleotides matching TRBD2. This CDR3 comprises 16 residues. J gave up 4 bases and V 0 bases, and 5 bases lay outside the gene matches. Germline CDR1 and CDR2: SGHNT and YYREEE (reference sequence). This CDR3 reads CASSLGGRLSTGELFF. CDR3 nucleotide sequence: TGTGCCAGCAGCTTGGGCGGGAGGCTCAGCACCGGGGAGCTGTTTTTT.

This chain links TRBV3-1 (or the pseudogene TRBV3-2) with TRBJ2-3; 8 nucleotides agree with TRBD2. Germline CDR1 LGHDT, CDR2 YNNKEL (reference sequence). Trimming took 0 bases from V and 4 from J; bases not matched to a gene: 6. The CDR3 totals 16 residues. The CDR3 nucleotides are TGTGCCAGCAGCCAAGAAGTAGCGGGGAAGGCAGATACGCAGTATTTT. It specifies CASSQEVAGKADTQYF.

This clone was seen a single time. The chain employs TRBV2 and TRBJ1-2; no firm D call. The germline CDR1 and CDR2 sequences are SNHLY and FYNNEI. V lost 1 base and J 6 bases, leaving 9 bases between the germline ends. The CDR3 spans 13 residues. The DNA of the CDR3 is TGTGCCAGCAGTGAAGAGTCGGGAGATGGCTACACCTTC. This translates into CASSEESGDGYTF.

A note on this clone: The sample contains more than one DNA sequence encoding this CDR3. The CDR3 region is CASSLEQGASEKLFF. Written as DNA, the CDR3 is TGCGCCAGCAGCTTGGAACAGGGAGCTAGTGAAAAACTGTTTTTT. The chain employs TRBV5-1 and TRBJ1-4, with D possibly matching TRBD1 (6 bases). Germline V gene sequence: CDR1 SGHRS, CDR2 YFSETQ. The CDR3 extends over 15 amino acids. V lost 0 bases and J 7 bases, leaving 13 bases between the germline ends.

The chain joins TRBV27 to TRBJ2-7; no clear D gene. The CDR3 contains 13 residues. CDR1 is MNHEY and CDR2 is SMNVEV in the germline V gene (reference sequence). V lost 3 bases, J lost 3 bases, and 9 bases lay in between. CDR3 in amino acids: CASSLGLDYEQYF. The CDR3 region has the DNA TGTGCCAGCAGTTTGGGCCTCGACTACGAGCAGTACTTC.

The chain employs TRBV7-8 and TRBJ2-1; a possible D gene is TRBD2 (5 bases). The CDR3 length is 17 residues. The germline V gene has CDR1 SGHVS and CDR2 FQNEAQ. Trimming took 3 bases from V and 0 from J, leaving 15 bases between them. CDR3 DNA: TGTGCCAGCAGCTTGGGTTCCCGGGGTAGCTCCTACAATGAGCAGTTCTTC. It translates to CASSLGSRGSSYNEQFF.

The chain combines TRBV27 with TRBJ2-7; TRBD2 is a possible D gene (5 bases). Germline V gives CDR1 MNHEY, CDR2 SMNVEV (reference sequence). The germline V and J ends were trimmed by 3 bases and 0 bases, with 15 bases remaining between them. The CDR3 runs to 16 residues. The CDR3 sequence is CASSFRGWHRSYEQYF. For the CDR3, the DNA is TGTGCCAGCAGTTTTCGGGGTTGGCATCGCTCCTACGAGCAGTACTTC.